This TCR beta chain comes out of a study of blood T cells in healthy people across ages. Findings of the study overall: Naive T cell percentage showed a strong correlation with the diversity of TCR beta.

Every participating donor contributed about 10 milliliters of peripheral blood through a draw. Every sample gave at least 6 micrograms of total RNA when it was extracted. A second PCR, run for about 7 to 11 cycles, used a sample-barcoded 5' primer plus a J-beta primer mix. TCRdb processed the 5' RACE reads anew with MiXCR; each CDR3 protein has one entry. The data contain around 600,000 distinct CDR3 sequences, around half of them singletons. As concerns this clonotype: Its antigen is as yet unknown.

The CDR3 has 15 residues. Germline CDR1 reads SEHNR; CDR2 reads FQNEAQ (reference sequence). The J segment lost 2 bases and the V segment lost 5 bases, leaving 8 bases of the junction unmatched. The clonotype originates from a man at least 80 years old in good health. V and J are TRBV7-9 and TRBJ2-5, with 7 bases fitting TRBD1. Input material: blood. CDR3 nucleotides: TGTGCCAGCAGCCCCTTGACAGGGCTACAAGAGACCCAGTACTTC. This gives the protein CASSPLTGLQETQYF.